This TCR beta chain is drawn from a study of shared clonotypes between healthy human individuals. Whole-study findings and limits: The generation probabilities recorded for non-shared clonotypes fell below those of clonotypes shared by all four donors.

There are a few counts of this clone. Its antigen is still unknown. The method was immunoSEQ multiplex PCR; TCRdb's version includes in-frame clones alone and lacks a portion of them. The sample comprises over 850,000 clones, around three quarters of which are singletons, and 0.6% to 0.75% rests with the top ten. The CDR3 runs to 14 residues. The V gene lost 6 bases and the J gene lost 6 bases, with 17 bases spanning the gap. Germline V gene sequence: CDR1 MDHEN, CDR2 SYDVKM. Source material: memory CD4+ T cells from PBMCs. Subset specified: CD45RA-negative fraction. The receptor was derived from a man aged 18 to 29 in good health. Some clones in this sample may be carry-over from other donors' samples. The rearrangement uses TRBV28 and TRBJ2-5, with D maybe TRBD2 (6 bases). CDR3 sequence (DNA): TGTGCCAGCAGCTTACCGGGAGCTTCCAAGACCCAGTACTTC. Its protein is CASSLPGASKTQYF.